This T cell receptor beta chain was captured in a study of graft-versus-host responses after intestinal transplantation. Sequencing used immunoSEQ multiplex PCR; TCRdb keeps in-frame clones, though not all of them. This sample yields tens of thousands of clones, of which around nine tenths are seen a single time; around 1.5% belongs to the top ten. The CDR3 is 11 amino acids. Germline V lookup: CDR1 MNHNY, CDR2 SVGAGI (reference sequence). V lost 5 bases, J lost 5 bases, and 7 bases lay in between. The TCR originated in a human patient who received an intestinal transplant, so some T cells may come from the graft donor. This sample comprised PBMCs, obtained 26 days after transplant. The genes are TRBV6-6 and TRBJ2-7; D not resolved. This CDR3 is CASSTADEQYF. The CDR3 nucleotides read TGTGCCAGCAGTACCGCGGACGAGCAGTACTTC.